This T cell receptor beta chain is drawn from a study of PD-L1 blockade in urothelial cancer. Specified time point: peripheral blood 6 weeks after treatment start. This table comes from immunoSEQ multiplex PCR, and its TCRdb copy is limited to in-frame clones, with some not included. The sample holds 100,000 to 150,000 clones, roughly 88% seen once. The count of this clone is one. V lost 5 bases to trimming and J lost 0 bases; unmatched junction nucleotides: 3. CDR1 and CDR2 from the germline V gene are LNHDA and SQIVND (reference sequence). The CDR3 consists of 15 residues. Source: PBMCs, taken around atezolizumab (anti-PD-L1) treatment. This chain links TRBV19 with TRBJ2-7, with 11 positions matching TRBD2. This TCR was sampled from a man aged 50-60 years with urothelial cancer. The CDR3 DNA follows: TGTGCCAGTAGTCTGGGGACTAGCGGCTCCTACGAGCAGTACTTC. Encoded protein: CASSLGTSGSYEQYF.